This T cell receptor beta chain was recovered during a study of T cells in Graves' hyperthyroidism and ophthalmopathy. The CDR3 runs 15 residues. V was pared by 2 bases and J by 2 bases, with 13 bases between. Germline V gene sequence: CDR1 SGHAT, CDR2 FQNNGV. RNA transcripts were the template for amplifying TCR beta CDR3 regions. The HTBI primer set served for first-round RT-PCR of the TCR CDR3. TCRdb recomputed calls from the multiplex PCR reads with MiXCR, one row per CDR3 protein. The sample holds hundreds of thousands of distinct CDR3 sequences, 20% seen once. Ten or more counts support this clonotype.

V is TRBV11-2 and J is TRBJ2-7, with a weak D call TRBD2 (6 bases). The sequence derives from a man aged 25 to 45 with Graves' ophthalmopathy. Sequenced sample: blood. The CDR3 reads CASSLRRDGAYEQYF. The CDR3 region has the DNA TGTGCCAGCAGCTTAAGGCGGGACGGAGCCTACGAGCAGTACTTC.